The 32 T cell receptor beta chains reported below all come from one sample, sequenced in a study of blood T cell repertoires in COVID-19. Libraries were prepared by immunoSEQ multiplex PCR; TCRdb keeps only in-frame clonotypes and omits some of them. The top ten clones hold about 24% of a sample with roughly 67,000 clones, about 74% of them seen once. The sequencing sample was made of peripheral blood. Every receptor here comes from a human donor in a cohort sampled during active COVID-19.

The chain has TRBV19 and TRBJ2-5; tentatively, D is TRBD1 (5 bases). Trimming shortened V by 6 bases and J by 5 bases, and 13 bases separated the two germline ends. In germline, CDR1 is LNHDA, CDR2 SQIVND (reference sequence). This CDR3 spans 13 amino acids. CDR3 in DNA: TGTGCCAGTAGCCCGGTAGGGGTCGAGACCCAGTACTTC. Translating it yields CASSPVGVETQYF. The complete variable domain, with remaining parts taken from reference TRBV19 and TRBJ2-5, reads DGGITQSPKYLFRKEGQNVTLSCEQNLNHDAMYWYRQDPGQGLRLIYYSQIVNDFQKGDIAEGYSVSREKKESFPLTVTSAQKNPTAFYLCASSPVGVETQYFGPGTRLLVL.

The J gene is TRBJ2-1, the V gene TRBV15; 9 bases match TRBD2. Germline trimming cut 4 bases from V and 5 bases from J; bases unmatched to any gene: 6. CDR1 LNHNV and CDR2 YYDKDF come from the germline V gene (reference sequence). The CDR3 length is 15 residues. Written as DNA, the CDR3 is TGTGCCACCAGCACGGAGCGGGGGGCCCACAATGAGCAGTTCTTC. As protein: CATSTERGAHNEQFF.

The chain couples TRBV7-8 to TRBJ2-7; a weak D match, TRBD1 (5 bases). CDR3 length: 14 amino acids. Trimming stripped 2 bases from V and 7 bases from J, with 15 bases between. Germline V lookup: CDR1 SGHVS, CDR2 FQNEAQ. CDR3 DNA: TGTGCCAGCAGCTTACGGCAGGGTCAAAATGAGCAGTACTTC. Amino acids: CASSLRQGQNEQYF. Looking up the rest from reference TRBV7-8 and TRBJ2-7 gives the full variable domain: GAGVSQSPRYKVAKRGQDVALRCDPISGHVSLFWYQQALGQGPEFLTYFQNEAQLDKSGLPSDRFFAERPEGSVSTLKIQRTQQEDSAVYLCASSLRQGQNEQYFGPGTRLTVT.

This chain links TRBV24-1 with TRBJ1-2, with TRBD1 as a possible D gene (6 bases). CDR1 and CDR2 from the germline V gene are KGHDR and SFDVKD. This CDR3 comprises 13 residues. V lost 4 bases and J lost 5, with 10 bases in between. CDR3 residues: CATSEDSSYGYTF. Written as DNA, the CDR3 is TGTGCCACCAGTGAGGACAGTTCTTATGGCTACACCTTC.

The rearrangement links TRBV10-3 to TRBJ2-3; 10 nucleotides align to TRBD1. V shed 6 bases, J shed 4 bases, and the junction held 4 bases outside the gene matches. From germline, CDR1 is ENHRY and CDR2 SYGVKD. This CDR3 spans 14 amino acids. The CDR3 sequence: CAIRRDRGADTQYF. The CDR3 bases are TGTGCCATCAGGAGGGACAGGGGCGCAGATACGCAGTATTTT.

CDR3: CASTMSQGAYEQYF. As DNA, the CDR3 is TGTGCCAGCACCATGTCGCAGGGTGCGTACGAGCAGTACTTC. The chain is built from TRBV11-2 and TRBJ2-7, with a tentative D call TRBD1 (5 bases). CDR1 and CDR2 from the germline V gene are SGHAT and FQNNGV. Trimming cost V 7 bases and J 4 bases, with 17 bases left between them. The CDR3 length is 14 residues.

This rearrangement joins TRBV28 to TRBJ2-2; 7 nucleotides align to TRBD1. CDR1 is MDHEN and CDR2 is SYDVKM in the germline V gene. The CDR3 has 14 amino acids. V shed 7 bases, J shed 1 base, and the junction held 3 bases outside the gene matches. The CDR3 DNA sequence: TGTGCCAGCAAGGACAGGAGGAACACCGGGGAGCTGTTTTTT. It is translated as CASKDRRNTGELFF.

This clone is a singleton in its sample. This chain connects TRBV25-1 to TRBJ1-2, with 10 nucleotides matching TRBD1. The CDR3 covers 14 residues. V shed 6 bases and J 8 bases; nucleotides not matched to a gene: 9. Germline V gene data show CDR1 as MGHDK and CDR2 as SYGVNS. CDR3 amino acids: CASRSGTGVWGYTF. The CDR3 coding sequence is TGTGCCAGCAGATCCGGGACAGGGGTTTGGGGCTACACCTTC.

The V gene is TRBV3-1 (or the pseudogene TRBV3-2), the J gene TRBJ2-3, with 15 positions matching TRBD2. This CDR3 comprises 15 residues. Germline CDR1 is LGHDT and CDR2 is YNNKEL (reference sequence). V gave up 4 bases and J gave up 8 bases; unmatched junction bases: 4. The CDR3, as DNA: TGTGCCAGCAGCCCCGGACTAGCGGGAGGGGGTACGCAGTATTTT. It specifies CASSPGLAGGGTQYF.

The V and J genes are TRBV28 and TRBJ2-3; D is unclear. The V and J ends lost 1 base and 0 bases respectively, with 8 bases between them. This CDR3 is 15 amino acids long. Germline CDR1 is MDHEN and CDR2 is SYDVKM. Written as DNA, the CDR3 is TGTGCCAGCAGTTTATTTACCGGGAGCACAGATACGCAGTATTTT. This encodes CASSLFTGSTDTQYF.

The CDR3 nucleotides read TGCGCCAGCAGCTTGGTGACGGGGACTAGTGGGGAGCTGTTTTTT. This sequence encodes CASSLVTGTSGELFF. This sequence joins TRBV5-1 and TRBJ2-2; TRBD2 matches at 8 bases. The V and J ends lost 0 bases and 8 bases, in that order; junction bases with no gene match: 6. The CDR3 totals 15 residues. Germline V gene data show CDR1 as SGHRS and CDR2 as YFSETQ. The complete variable domain, with remaining parts taken from reference TRBV5-1 and TRBJ2-2, reads KAGVTQTPRYLIKTRGQQVTLSCSPISGHRSVSWYQQTPGQGLQFLFEYFSETQRNKGNFPGRFSGRQFSNSRSEMNVSTLELGDSALYLCASSLVTGTSGELFFGEGSRLTVL.

The gene calls are TRBV11-3 and TRBJ2-3; 9 bases line up with TRBD2. Germline V lookup: CDR1 SGHNT, CDR2 YENEEA. J lost 3 bases, V lost 6 bases, and 4 bases had no gene match. This CDR3 contains 14 residues. CDR3 sequence (DNA): TGTGCCAGCAGTGTTAGCGGGAGTACAGATACGCAGTATTTT. It codes for CASSVSGSTDTQYF.

In its sample, this clone was seen a few times. The V gene is TRBV4-3, the J gene TRBJ1-4; D gene ambiguous. The V end was cut by 0 bases, the J end by 4 bases, with 6 bases between. CDR1 is LGHNA and CDR2 is YSLEER in the germline V gene. The CDR3 runs 14 residues. The CDR3 region is CASSQESVNEKLFF. CDR3 sequence (DNA): TGCGCCAGCAGCCAAGAGTCAGTTAATGAAAAACTGTTTTTT.

CDR3 nucleotides: TGTGCCAGCAGCTCGCTCGCGGAGACCGGGGAGCTGTTTTTT. It encodes CASSSLAETGELFF. The chain uses TRBV6-2 or TRBV6-3 and TRBJ2-2, with D unresolved. CDR1 and CDR2 (germline): MNHEY, SVGEGT. The CDR3 is made up of 14 amino acids. Trimming left V 6 bases short and J 5 bases short, with 13 bases between.

This chain uses TRBV4-2 with TRBJ2-6, with 7 nucleotides matching TRBD2. The CDR3 length is 19 residues. The germline V gene has CDR1 LGHNA and CDR2 YNFKEQ. Unmatched junction bases numbered 12, after V lost 4 bases and J lost 0 bases. The CDR3 is CASSRGGQGGSSGANVLTF. The CDR3, as DNA: TGTGCCAGCAGCCGCGGTGGGCAGGGAGGGAGCTCTGGGGCCAACGTCCTGACTTTC.

The chain couples TRBV28 to TRBJ2-1; 8 bases fit TRBD2. Per germline, CDR1 MDHEN and CDR2 SYDVKM. V shed 5 bases and J 5 bases; nucleotides not matched to a gene: 11. This CDR3 region has 16 residues. The CDR3: CASSPQSGGVHNEQFF. The CDR3 region has the DNA TGTGCCAGCAGTCCGCAATCCGGGGGGGTCCACAATGAGCAGTTCTTC.

The CDR3 DNA reads as TGCGCCAGCAGCCCCCGGACTAGCGGCCTATACAATGAGCAGTTCTTC. Protein sequence: CASSPRTSGLYNEQFF. V is TRBV4-1 and J is TRBJ2-1, with 10 bases matching TRBD2. Germline V gene data show CDR1 as MGHRA and CDR2 as YSYEKL. The CDR3 consists of 16 residues. V lost 4 bases and J lost 4; bases outside the gene matches: 7.

The chain combines TRBV4-3 with TRBJ2-3; no clear D gene. Trimming took off 4 bases at V and 5 bases at J, with 10 bases between the two ends. CDR1 is LGHNA, CDR2 YSLEER, per germline. The CDR3 has 13 amino acids. CDR3 in amino acids: CASSRGSEDTQYF. Here the CDR3 DNA reads TGCGCCAGCAGCCGAGGATCGGAAGATACGCAGTATTTT.

This chain links TRBV6-5 with TRBJ2-2, with a tentative D call TRBD1 (6 bases). The CDR3 length is 12 residues. CDR1 is MNHEY and CDR2 is SVGAGI in the germline V gene. With 6 bases removed from V and 8 bases from J, the gap between germline ends came to 10 bases. For the CDR3, the DNA is TGTGCCAGCAGCTCAGACAGGGGGGAGCTGTTTTTT. It codes for CASSSDRGELFF.

The V call is TRBV7-2, the J call TRBJ2-3; 7 bases fit TRBD1. CDR3 length: 17 amino acids. Germline V lookup: CDR1 SGHTA, CDR2 FQGNSA. J gave up 0 bases and V 1 base, and 7 bases lay outside the gene matches. The CDR3 is CASSLGIGGQSTDTQYF. DNA of the CDR3: TGTGCCAGCAGCTTAGGAATAGGGGGACAGAGCACAGATACGCAGTATTTT.

This chain connects TRBV6-5 to TRBJ2-5, with TRBD1 matching 8 bases. With 9 bases clipped from V and 4 bases from J, the junction kept 4 bases outside the gene matches. Germline values: CDR1 MNHEY, CDR2 SVGAGI. The length of the CDR3 is 12 residues. CDR3 in DNA: TGTGCCAGGACAGGGGTCGGAGAGACCCAGTACTTC. Its protein product is CARTGVGETQYF.

The rearrangement uses TRBV5-6 and TRBJ2-7; D might be TRBD1 (6 bases). The V gene lost 1 base and the J gene lost 2 bases, with 10 bases spanning the gap. The CDR3 runs to 14 residues. The germline gives CDR1 SGHDT, CDR2 YYEEEE. The CDR3, as DNA: TGTGCCAGCAGCTTGTTACAGGGAACCTACGAGCAGTACTTC. Translating it yields CASSLLQGTYEQYF.

The J gene is TRBJ2-3, the V gene TRBV30; 7 positions agree with TRBD2. The CDR3 sequence is 14 residues long. The J segment lost 4 bases and the V segment lost 0 bases, leaving 4 bases of the junction unmatched. Germline CDR1 reads GTSNPN; CDR2 reads SVGIG (reference sequence). DNA for the CDR3: TGTGCCTGGAGTGTTGGGGGGGGTGCAGATACGCAGTATTTT. Protein sequence: CAWSVGGGADTQYF.

The chain is built from TRBV11-2 and TRBJ2-3; 7 bases line up with TRBD2. The germline V gene has CDR1 SGHAT and CDR2 FQNNGV. The CDR3 length is 13 residues. V dropped 5 bases and J dropped 15; count of bases not matched to a gene: 14. The CDR3 region has the DNA TGTGCCAGCAGCCCCCAAGAATCGGGGAGGGACTATTTT. Its protein is CASSPQESGRDYF.

The chain uses TRBV4-3 and TRBJ2-3, with 9 nucleotides matching TRBD2. The CDR3 covers 17 residues. The J segment lost 5 bases and the V segment lost 4 bases, leaving 13 bases of the junction unmatched. Germline V gene data show CDR1 as LGHNA and CDR2 as YSLEER. CDR3 in amino acids: CASSRGGRGGPGDTQYF. Written as DNA, the CDR3 is TGCGCCAGCAGCCGAGGCGGGCGGGGGGGCCCTGGAGATACGCAGTATTTT.

This clone has only one observation. The V call is TRBV11-2, the J call TRBJ2-5, with TRBD1 as a possible D gene (5 bases). Trimming left V 0 bases short and J 5 bases short, with 16 bases between. The CDR3 runs 16 residues. In germline, CDR1 is SGHAT, CDR2 FQNNGV. The CDR3 region has the DNA TGTGCCAGCAGCTTAGAACCAGGGATGGTGAGGGAGACCCAGTACTTC. It is translated as CASSLEPGMVRETQYF. Looking up the rest from reference TRBV11-2 and TRBJ2-5 gives the full variable domain: EAGVAQSPRYKIIEKRQSVAFWCNPISGHATLYWYQQILGQGPKLLIQFQNNGVVDDSQLPKDRFSAERLKGVDSTLKIQPAKLEDSAVYLCASSLEPGMVRETQYFGPGTRLLVL.

This chain joins TRBV24-1 and TRBJ2-3; 7 nucleotides match TRBD2. CDR1 is KGHDR, CDR2 SFDVKD, per germline. The CDR3 has 14 amino acids. The J segment lost 4 bases and the V segment lost 3 bases, leaving 3 bases of the junction unmatched. CDR3 protein: CATSDQLASDTQYF. CDR3 in DNA: TGTGCCACCAGTGATCAACTAGCGTCAGATACGCAGTATTTT.

The chain combines TRBV5-1 with TRBJ1-1, with 9 bases lining up with TRBD1. Germline loops: CDR1 SGHRS, CDR2 YFSETQ. V lost 4 bases, J lost 1 base, and 11 bases stayed unmatched. The CDR3 is made up of 17 amino acids. The CDR3 DNA is TGCGCCAGCAGCCGGGATGGACAGGGGAATTCGAACACTGAAGCTTTCTTT. It translates to CASSRDGQGNSNTEAFF.

The J gene is TRBJ2-3, the V gene TRBV2, with a weak D call TRBD1 (5 bases). The CDR3 sequence is 13 residues long. The germline V gene has CDR1 SNHLY and CDR2 FYNNEI. V lost 4 bases and J lost 3, with 8 bases in between. In DNA form, the CDR3 reads TGTGCCAGCAGTGCTCGACAGACAGATACGCAGTATTTT. It encodes CASSARQTDTQYF.

The rearrangement joins TRBV3-1 (or the pseudogene TRBV3-2) to TRBJ2-4; 11 bases match TRBD2. J lost 4 bases, V lost 4 bases, and 3 bases had no gene match. Germline loops: CDR1 LGHDT, CDR2 YNNKEL (reference sequence). CDR3 size: 15 residues. The CDR3 is CASSRGLAGKNIQYF. CDR3 coding DNA: TGTGCCAGCAGCCGCGGACTAGCGGGTAAAAACATTCAGTACTTC.

This sequence joins TRBV27 and TRBJ2-3; 7 positions agree with TRBD1. The CDR3 runs 15 residues. The V and J ends lost 3 bases and 3 bases, in that order; junction bases with no gene match: 6. The V gene's germline CDR1 is MNHEY and CDR2 SMNVEV (reference sequence). The chain's CDR3 is CASSFKGAWTDTQYF. The CDR3 DNA follows: TGTGCCAGCAGTTTTAAGGGGGCGTGGACAGATACGCAGTATTTT.

The chain recombines TRBV5-8 with TRBJ2-7, with a possible D match to TRBD1 (5 bases). Germline V lookup: CDR1 SGHTS, CDR2 YDEGEE. V shed 7 bases and J shed 1 base, with 21 bases lying between them. CDR3 length equals 16 residues. In DNA, the CDR3 is TGTGCCAGCCCAGCCCGGCGACAGTTAAATTCCTACGAGCAGTACTTC. Translation gives CASPARRQLNSYEQYF.